This entry lists 9 T cell receptor beta chains sequenced from one sample in a study of beta chain features in type 1 diabetes. General observations from the study: TCRB CDR3s were moderately but significantly shorter in Type 1 diabetes patients in all four CD4+ subsets.

What was sequenced were expressed TCRB transcripts, since all of the isolated RNA had been reverse transcribed. TCRdb keeps only in-frame clones here, not all; method: immunoSEQ multiplex PCR. The sample yields approximately 240,000 clones, roughly 16% seen once. No antigen has been identified for these receptors. The sequencing sample was made of naive CD4+ T cells from blood. Receptors were obtained from a man aged 25 to 40 with type 1 diabetes.

The CDR3 is CASSLAGLAETQYF. The DNA of the CDR3 is TGTGCCAGCAGCCTGGCAGGGTTAGCGGAGACCCAGTACTTC. J is TRBJ2-5 and V is TRBV5-4; D assignment may be TRBD1 or TRBD2 (5 bases each). Germline-derived CDR1 and CDR2 are SGHNT and YYREEE (reference sequence). Deletions cut 4 bases from V and 5 bases from J, with 15 bases between. There are 14 residues in the CDR3. Supplemented by reference TRBV5-4 and TRBJ2-5, the full variable domain reads ETGVTQSPTHLIKTRGQQVTLRCSSQSGHNTVSWYQQALGQGPQFIFQYYREEENGRGNFPPRFSGLQFPNYSSELNVNALELDDSALYLCASSLAGLAETQYFGPGTRLLVL.

This clone showed up just a few times. This sequence joins TRBV7-9 and TRBJ2-3; 7 positions match TRBD2. V lost 3 bases, J lost 1 base, and 4 bases stayed unmatched. Germline V lookup: CDR1 SEHNR, CDR2 FQNEAQ (reference sequence). The CDR3 spans 15 residues. The CDR3 loop is CASSLGGRGTDTQYF. CDR3 sequence (DNA): TGTGCCAGCAGCTTGGGCGGGAGAGGCACAGATACGCAGTATTTT.

The V and J genes are TRBV5-1 and TRBJ2-7; possibly TRBD1 for D (6 bases). Trimming stripped 0 bases from V and 6 bases from J, with 7 bases between. Germline V lookup: CDR1 SGHRS, CDR2 YFSETQ. The CDR3 extends over 12 amino acids. CDR3 amino acids: CASSLGTAEQYF. CDR3 bases: TGCGCCAGCAGCTTGGGGACAGCCGAGCAGTACTTC.

This clone was seen more than once but under ten times. The chain has TRBV9 and TRBJ2-7; no clear D gene. This CDR3 comprises 16 residues. V was cut by 1 base and J by 0 bases, with 14 bases left in between. CDR1 is SGDLS, CDR2 YYNGEE, per germline. The chain's CDR3 is CASSVTLTGYSYEQYF. The CDR3 nucleotides read TGTGCCAGCAGCGTAACGCTTACCGGCTACTCCTACGAGCAGTACTTC.

V is TRBV30 and J is TRBJ1-4; D might be TRBD1 (5 bases). This CDR3 is 12 amino acids long. V was clipped by 2 bases and J by 15 bases, with 16 bases between them. Germline loops: CDR1 GTSNPN, CDR2 SVGIG (reference sequence). CDR3 in amino acids: CAWSLQRKGVFF. The CDR3 DNA follows: TGTGCCTGGAGTCTCCAGAGGAAAGGGGTGTTTTTT.

The V and J genes are TRBV5-1 and TRBJ2-7; D may be TRBD2 (6 bases). The CDR3 extends over 14 amino acids. The V and J ends lost 4 bases and 0 bases respectively, with 11 bases between them. CDR1 SGHRS and CDR2 YFSETQ come from the germline V gene. CDR3 nucleotide sequence: TGCGCCAGCAGCCCGGACGGGAGCTCCTACGAGCAGTACTTC. Amino acids: CASSPDGSSYEQYF.

This clone has only a few counts. The chain joins TRBV7-2 to TRBJ2-3; 8 positions match TRBD1. Per germline, CDR1 SGHTA and CDR2 FQGNSA. Losses at the gene ends were 3 bases for V and 6 bases for J; bases not matched to a gene: 2. This CDR3 region has 13 residues. The DNA of the CDR3 is TGTGCCAGCAGCTTCGCAGGGGGCGATACGCAGTATTTT. Protein product: CASSFAGGDTQYF.

This clone was seen a handful of times. The gene calls are TRBV7-8 and TRBJ2-7, with D possibly TRBD2 on 5 matching bases. Between the trimmed V and J ends, which lost 4 bases and 0 bases, there was a span of 10 bases. The CDR3 extends over 14 amino acids. Germline V gives CDR1 SGHVS, CDR2 FQNEAQ. The CDR3 DNA follows: TGTGCCAGCAGCTCGTACCGGGGCTCCTACGAGCAGTACTTC. Protein: CASSSYRGSYEQYF.

This clone was detected only a few times. The V call is TRBV5-4, the J call TRBJ2-3, with D uncertain. V was cut by 5 bases and J by 0 bases, with 19 bases left in between. The CDR3 spans 17 residues. Germline values: CDR1 SGHNT, CDR2 YYREEE (reference sequence). The CDR3 DNA is TGTGCCAGCAGTCCTTTACACACGGCGGTTAGCACAGATACGCAGTATTTT. Its protein is CASSPLHTAVSTDTQYF.